A selection of T cell receptor beta chains follows, all from one sample in a study of cytomegalovirus exposure and HLA in healthy donors. Clones were read by immunoSEQ multiplex PCR, and TCRdb kept only the in-frame ones, dropping some. The data hold about 70,000 clones, with 80% to 90% observed a single time. Sequenced input: PBMCs. The receptors here all came from a young woman in good health and CMV-seropositive. Both conserved end residues are part of each CDR3. Each record gives: CDR3 protein, CDR3 length, J gene, V gene.

cdr3_aa: CASSQAGTPSYEQYF; cdr3_length: 15; j_call: TRBJ2-7; v_call: TRBV4-1
cdr3_aa: CASSQDSGGRHQPQHF; cdr3_length: 16; j_call: TRBJ1-5; v_call: TRBV4-2
cdr3_aa: CASINLAGRRNEQFF; cdr3_length: 15; j_call: TRBJ2-1; v_call: TRBV27
cdr3_aa: CASSAWGHSTDTQYF; cdr3_length: 15; j_call: TRBJ2-3; v_call: TRBV9
cdr3_aa: CASSLQLQDEQYF; cdr3_length: 13; j_call: TRBJ2-7; v_call: TRBV28
cdr3_aa: CASSLDGLGNQPQHF; cdr3_length: 15; j_call: TRBJ1-5; v_call: TRBV4-1
cdr3_aa: CASSEATSSYNEQFF; cdr3_length: 15; j_call: TRBJ2-1; v_call: TRBV6-1
cdr3_aa: CASSQAGGNYGYTF; cdr3_length: 14; j_call: TRBJ1-2; v_call: TRBV14
cdr3_aa: CASSLVSQTGIKNIQYF; cdr3_length: 17; j_call: TRBJ2-4; v_call: TRBV11-2
cdr3_aa: CAISPSGGPPNEQFF; cdr3_length: 15; j_call: TRBJ2-1; v_call: TRBV10-3
cdr3_aa: CASPVGLEAYEQYF; cdr3_length: 14; j_call: TRBJ2-7; v_call: TRBV6-4
cdr3_aa: CASSEYDGSGLGSGAFF; cdr3_length: 17; j_call: TRBJ1-1; v_call: TRBV6-1
cdr3_aa: CASSLDRTDTQYF; cdr3_length: 13; j_call: TRBJ2-3; v_call: TRBV11-2
cdr3_aa: CASSSSEQGAFNEQYF; cdr3_length: 16; j_call: TRBJ2-7; v_call: TRBV27
cdr3_aa: CASSGGGHTEAFF; cdr3_length: 13; j_call: TRBJ1-1; v_call: TRBV9
cdr3_aa: CASSELLNQPQHF; cdr3_length: 13; j_call: TRBJ1-5; v_call: TRBV28
cdr3_aa: CASSFRQVRSYNEQFF; cdr3_length: 16; j_call: TRBJ2-1; v_call: TRBV5-6
cdr3_aa: CASSRDRGKNIQYF; cdr3_length: 14; j_call: TRBJ2-4; v_call: TRBV7-8
cdr3_aa: CASSVAYEQYF; cdr3_length: 11; j_call: TRBJ2-7; v_call: TRBV2
cdr3_aa: CASALQGKETQYF; cdr3_length: 13; j_call: TRBJ2-5; v_call: TRBV18
cdr3_aa: CASSRGAGTYNEQFF; cdr3_length: 15; j_call: TRBJ2-1; v_call: TRBV11-1
cdr3_aa: CASSPLGLAGGSSYNEQFF; cdr3_length: 19; j_call: TRBJ2-1; v_call: TRBV18
cdr3_aa: CASSYGEPETQYF; cdr3_length: 13; j_call: TRBJ2-5; v_call: TRBV2
cdr3_aa: CSYGTDPGELFF; cdr3_length: 12; j_call: TRBJ2-2; v_call: TRBV29-1
cdr3_aa: CASSQPSIAGVNNEQFF; cdr3_length: 17; j_call: TRBJ2-1; v_call: TRBV7-6
cdr3_aa: CASSFSGNEQYF; cdr3_length: 12; j_call: TRBJ2-7; v_call: TRBV7-3
cdr3_aa: CASSLSTGNGYTF; cdr3_length: 13; j_call: TRBJ1-2; v_call: TRBV5-6
cdr3_aa: CASSLREGHEQYF; cdr3_length: 13; j_call: TRBJ2-7; v_call: TRBV27
cdr3_aa: CASSPTQGIRTEAFF; cdr3_length: 15; j_call: TRBJ1-1; v_call: TRBV5-8
cdr3_aa: CASSLDNMNTEAFF; cdr3_length: 14; j_call: TRBJ1-1; v_call: TRBV5-4
cdr3_aa: CASSQPGLNNEQFF; cdr3_length: 14; j_call: TRBJ2-1; v_call: TRBV4-1
cdr3_aa: CASNPSGRTDTQYF; cdr3_length: 14; j_call: TRBJ2-3; v_call: TRBV2
cdr3_aa: CSVGGGDRANTEAFF; cdr3_length: 15; j_call: TRBJ1-1; v_call: TRBV29-1
cdr3_aa: CAWSVPGGYTF; cdr3_length: 11; j_call: TRBJ1-2; v_call: TRBV30
cdr3_aa: CASSLGTGDNEQYF; cdr3_length: 14; j_call: TRBJ2-7; v_call: TRBV7-6
cdr3_aa: CASSMTTRSEQYF; cdr3_length: 13; j_call: TRBJ2-7; v_call: TRBV19
cdr3_aa: CASSIPLAGFVEQYF; cdr3_length: 15; j_call: TRBJ2-7; v_call: TRBV19
cdr3_aa: CATSRDNYGCTF; cdr3_length: 12; j_call: TRBJ1-2; v_call: TRBV15
cdr3_aa: CASSFRAGVGKNTEAFF; cdr3_length: 17; j_call: TRBJ1-1; v_call: TRBV7-2
cdr3_aa: CASSLGKSGQGAGEQYF; cdr3_length: 17; j_call: TRBJ2-7; v_call: TRBV4-1
cdr3_aa: CATQGVNYGYTF; cdr3_length: 12; j_call: TRBJ1-2; v_call: TRBV10-3
cdr3_aa: CASSLYLLEAFF; cdr3_length: 12; j_call: TRBJ1-1; v_call: TRBV28
cdr3_aa: CASSQGARTEAFF; cdr3_length: 13; j_call: TRBJ1-1; v_call: TRBV5-6
cdr3_aa: CASRTGGIYEQYF; cdr3_length: 13; j_call: TRBJ2-7; v_call: TRBV28
cdr3_aa: CASRPGFGEQYF; cdr3_length: 12; j_call: TRBJ2-7; v_call: TRBV6-5
cdr3_aa: CASSSPGGRGGAKNIQYF; cdr3_length: 18; j_call: TRBJ2-4; v_call: TRBV2
cdr3_aa: CASSQGVSGRAGEQYF; cdr3_length: 16; j_call: TRBJ2-7; v_call: TRBV4-1
cdr3_aa: CASSQEERSNEQFF; cdr3_length: 14; j_call: TRBJ2-1; v_call: TRBV4-2